Described below is a single T cell receptor (beta chain) sequence and its context. The sample originates from a study of shared clonotypes between healthy human individuals. Study at large: Each donor's CD4 naive and CD4 memory cells filled three plates apiece, CD8 naive two, and CD8 memory one.

Naive CD8 isolation took CD45RO-negative cells positively selected for CCR7 and excluded terminally differentiated effector memory CD45RA+ cells. This table comes from immunoSEQ multiplex PCR, and its TCRdb copy is limited to in-frame clones, with some not included. Here the sample spans 2 million or so clones, about 95% being singletons. Germline CDR1 and CDR2: SEHNR and FQNEAQ (reference sequence). V shed 0 bases, J shed 2 bases, and the junction held 3 bases outside the gene matches. The CDR3 is 17 residues long. Sequenced material: naive CD8+ T cells sorted from blood. The clonotype comes from a man younger than 35 in good health. The chain carries TRBV7-9 and TRBJ2-1, with 11 bases fitting TRBD2. The CDR3 loop reads CASSLAGSGRAYNEQFF. The CDR3 DNA reads as TGTGCCAGCAGCTTAGCGGGTAGCGGGAGGGCCTACAATGAGCAGTTCTTC.